The subject of this entry is one T cell receptor beta chain. Each of the donors had 9 to 10 milliliters of peripheral blood drawn into EDTA-treated Vacutainer tubes. The data were obtained in a study of blood T cells in healthy people across ages. With a J-beta primer mix and a sample-barcoded 5' primer, a second PCR ran roughly 7 to 11 cycles. TCRdb reanalysed the 5' RACE reads using MiXCR and keeps one entry per CDR3 protein. The sample contains 800,000 to 950,000 distinct CDR3 sequences, 29% of which appear only once. These data also formed part of another study, on T cells of mothers and their children. Turning to that study: A few mothers and their six children, all healthy Caucasians, donated.

This TCR came from a woman between 35 and 50 years old in good health. The sequencing input was blood.

CDR3 region: CATGQEQFF. In nucleotides, the CDR3 is TGTGCCACCGGACAAGAGCAGTTCTTC. V is TRBV7-2 and J is TRBJ2-1, with a weak D call TRBD1 (5 bases). Germline CDR1 reads SGHTA; CDR2 reads FQGNSA. Trimming took off 10 bases at V and 10 bases at J, with 8 bases between the two ends. This CDR3 spans 9 amino acids.